The clone carrying this TCR beta chain was seen more than once but under ten times. Its antigen remains unidentified. This record comes from a study of CD8 T cells in ankylosing spondylitis. Quantitative 5'-RACE with molecular barcodes generated TCR beta libraries. TCRdb reprocessed the 5' RACE reads with MiXCR, giving one entry per CDR3 protein. Among approximately 540,000 distinct CDR3 sequences, approximately 12% were seen once, and the ten largest hold approximately 6.3%. The CDR3 extends over 15 amino acids. Per germline, CDR1 SGHRS and CDR2 YFSETQ. The V segment lost 7 bases and the J segment 4 bases; nucleotides outside the gene matches: 10. Findings and caveats of the study: In reactive arthritis synovial fluid and blood, some motif variants had been reported before. About 8 highly homologous variants made up a TCR beta motif, and this motif appeared characteristic of ankylosing spondylitis blood.

Sample: blood, either unsorted or a sorted T cell fraction (not recorded which). V gene TRBV5-1 combines with J gene TRBJ2-2; 7 bases are shared with TRBD1. This TCR derives from a male donor with ankylosing spondylitis. The CDR3 region is CASGSGEGATGELFF. As DNA, the CDR3 is TGCGCCAGCGGCTCGGGTGAGGGGGCCACCGGGGAGCTGTTTTTT.